Here is one T cell receptor beta chain with its context. The sample is drawn from a study of cytomegalovirus exposure and HLA in healthy donors. The CDR3 runs 14 residues. V lost 5 bases to trimming and J lost 6 bases; unmatched junction nucleotides: 6. Germline V lookup: CDR1 MRHNA, CDR2 SNTAGT. Both 60 Vbeta primers and 13 Jbeta primers went into the PCR. The assay was immunoSEQ multiplex PCR, and TCRdb's table has in-frame clones only and misses some. The sample carries about 160,000 clones, approximately 84% recorded once. V and J are TRBV6-4 and TRBJ2-3; 9 bases match TRBD1. The TCR originated in a man aged 30 to 45 in good health and CMV-seronegative. Input material: PBMCs. The CDR3 protein is CASSKTGGSDTQYF. As DNA, the CDR3 is TGTGCCAGCAGTAAGACAGGGGGATCGGATACGCAGTATTTT.